These 15 T cell receptor beta chains were all obtained from the same sample, sequenced in a study of blood T cells in healthy people across ages. It was with a sample-barcoded 5' primer and a J-beta primer mix that a second PCR of about 7 to 12 cycles was run. TCRdb processed the 5' RACE reads anew with MiXCR; each CDR3 protein has one entry. The profile shows approximately 800,000 distinct CDR3 sequences, 55% to 65% of them singletons. Sequencing was performed on blood. These receptors were collected from a man between 25 and 39 years old in good health.

The table lists this clonotype with a few counts. The gene calls are TRBV7-2 and TRBJ1-5; a possible D gene is TRBD1 (5 bases). The CDR3 consists of 14 residues. Trimming took off 5 bases at V and 0 bases at J, with 8 bases between the two ends. The germline CDR1 and CDR2 sequences are SGHTA and FQGNSA. The CDR3 reads CASSGTISNQPQHF. CDR3 nucleotide sequence: TGTGCCAGCAGCGGGACGATTAGCAATCAGCCCCAGCATTTT.

This clonotype showed up just a few times. The chain combines TRBV4-3 with TRBJ2-1; 7 bases align to TRBD1. The J segment lost 12 bases and the V segment lost 1 base, leaving 3 bases of the junction unmatched. This CDR3 has 12 residues. Germline V lookup: CDR1 LGHNA, CDR2 YSLEER. In DNA form, the CDR3 reads TGCGCCAGCAGCCAAGGGGCAGGGGGGCAGTTCTTC. Its translation is CASSQGAGGQFF.

The chain is built from TRBV30 and TRBJ2-3; TRBD2 aligns across 13 bases. After removal of 4 bases from V and 6 bases from J, the junction contained 7 bases not matched to a gene. This CDR3 is built from 15 residues. CDR1 is GTSNPN, CDR2 SVGIG, per germline (reference sequence). The CDR3 sequence: CAWIPLAGGPDTQYF. As DNA, the CDR3 is TGTGCCTGGATCCCACTAGCGGGGGGGCCGGATACGCAGTATTTT.

In the case of this clonotype: No DNA is shown, since the ends of the CDR3 on it are uncertain; the CDR3 is the one TCRdb lists. This rearrangement joins TRBV12-2 to TRBJ2-1; TRBD2 is the table's D call and was not checked against the DNA. TRBV12-2 is shown as a pseudogene. The CDR3 adds up to 17 amino acids, both ends counted. CDR3 in amino acids: CASRYNCGEGSYNEQFF.

This chain uses TRBV20-1 with TRBJ2-7, with a possible D match to TRBD1 (6 bases). V lost 2 bases, J lost 6 bases, and 14 bases lay in between. Germline V gene lookup returns CDR1 DFQATT and CDR2 SNEGSKA (reference sequence). This CDR3 has 13 residues. DNA of the CDR3: TGCAGTGCTAGAACCCGGACAGCCTCCGAGCAGTACTTC. It is translated as CSARTRTASEQYF.

The J gene is TRBJ2-3, the V gene TRBV10-3; D not resolved. This CDR3 spans 12 amino acids. The germline V gene has CDR1 ENHRY and CDR2 SYGVKD. V lost 4 bases, J lost 2 bases, and 4 bases lay in between. CDR3: CAISGNTDTQYF. CDR3 in DNA: TGTGCCATCAGTGGGAACACAGATACGCAGTATTTT.

V usage is TRBV9 and J usage is TRBJ1-2; possibly TRBD1 for D (5 bases). The CDR3 has 12 amino acids. Germline V gene data show CDR1 as SGDLS and CDR2 as YYNGEE. Trimming took 0 bases from V and 7 from J, leaving 7 bases between them. This CDR3 reads CASSVDQGGYTF. DNA of the CDR3: TGTGCCAGCAGCGTAGATCAGGGTGGCTACACCTTC.

This chain connects TRBV12-3 or TRBV12-4 to TRBJ2-5; D not resolved. The V gene lost 3 bases and the J gene lost 4 bases, with 15 bases spanning the gap. CDR3 length equals 15 residues. CDR3 nucleotides: TGTGCCAGCAGTTTCGGCCGATCTGCTGCAGAGACCCAGTACTTC. It codes for CASSFGRSAAETQYF.

The chain is built from TRBV14 and TRBJ2-1; 11 bases are a match to TRBD2. Germline CDR1 SGHDN, CDR2 FVKESK. This CDR3 is 16 amino acids long. With 0 bases clipped from V and 7 bases from J, the junction kept 5 bases outside the gene matches. The CDR3 bases are TGTGCCAGCAGCCAAGATCACACTAGCGGGGGAAATGAGCAGTTCTTC. Its translation: CASSQDHTSGGNEQFF.

This clonotype was recorded a few times. The chain combines TRBV29-1 with TRBJ2-7; 10 bases agree with TRBD1. The CDR3 length is 14 residues. Germline values: CDR1 SQVTM, CDR2 ANQGSEA. V lost 4 bases and J lost 1; bases outside the gene matches: 4. The CDR3 nucleotides are TGCAGCGTTGGGGACAGGGGTCGATCCTACGAGCAGTACTTC. This gives the protein CSVGDRGRSYEQYF.

The V gene is TRBV7-9, the J gene TRBJ2-5, with TRBD2 matching over 8 bases. The closer fit of TRBJ2-7 to the DNA end suggests the J call may be wrong. This CDR3 region has 14 residues. Germline V lookup: CDR1 SEHNR, CDR2 FQNEAQ (reference sequence). The CDR3 DNA is TGTGCCAGCAGCTTAATAGCGGGGCTCGACGAGCAGTACTTC. It encodes CASSLIAGLDEQYF.

The CDR3 sequence: CASSVSGTSGGDTQYF. In DNA form, the CDR3 reads TGTGCCAGCAGCGTTTCCGGGACTAGCGGGGGGGATACGCAGTATTTT. The chain recombines TRBV9 with TRBJ2-3, with 15 bases fitting TRBD2. V was clipped by 2 bases and J by 6 bases; unmatched bases: 4. Per the germline V gene, CDR1 is SGDLS and CDR2 is YYNGEE. The CDR3 spans 16 residues.

This clonotype has just a few counts. This chain joins TRBV10-3 and TRBJ2-5; possibly TRBD1 for D (6 bases). This CDR3 is 16 amino acids long. V lost 0 bases to trimming and J lost 7 bases, with 18 bases between them. Germline CDR1 and CDR2: ENHRY and SYGVKD. Here the CDR3 DNA reads TGTGCCATCAGTGAGTCTAGGGACAACAGTCGGGGGACCCAGTACTTC. Amino acids: CAISESRDNSRGTQYF.

This chain connects TRBV25-1 to TRBJ2-5; maybe TRBD2 (6 bases). The CDR3 covers 16 residues. CDR1 is MGHDK, CDR2 SYGVNS, per germline. Trimming pared 1 base from V and 3 bases from J, leaving 15 bases between. CDR3 sequence (DNA): TGTGCCAGCAGTGAATTTACCACTAGCCGGGAAGAGACCCAGTACTTC. The encoded protein is CASSEFTTSREETQYF. Complete variable domain (other parts from reference TRBV25-1 and TRBJ2-5): EADIYQTPRYLVIGTGKKITLECSQTMGHDKMYWYQQDPGMELHLIHYSYGVNSTEKGDLSSESTVSRIRTEHFPLTLESARPSHTSQYLCASSEFTTSREETQYFGPGTRLLVL.

The V call is TRBV7-3, the J call TRBJ2-5, with unresolved D. The J call may be wrong; the DNA end is better matched by TRBJ2-7. The CDR3 runs to 14 residues. Germline CDR1 SGHTA, CDR2 FQGTGA. The CDR3, as DNA: TGTGCCAGCAGCCCTAATGCAGCACGGGACGAGCAGTACTTC. Translating gives CASSPNAARDEQYF.